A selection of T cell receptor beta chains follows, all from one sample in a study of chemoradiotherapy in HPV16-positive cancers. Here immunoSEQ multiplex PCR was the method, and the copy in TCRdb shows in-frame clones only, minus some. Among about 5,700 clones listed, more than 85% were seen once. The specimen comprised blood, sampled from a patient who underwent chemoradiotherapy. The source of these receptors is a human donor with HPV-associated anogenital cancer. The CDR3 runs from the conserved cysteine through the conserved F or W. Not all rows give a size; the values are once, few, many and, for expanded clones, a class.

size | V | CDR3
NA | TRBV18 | CASSKTGGRVSSEAFF
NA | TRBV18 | CASSPREASGNTIYF
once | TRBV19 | CASSVGQGDQPQHF
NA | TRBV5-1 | CASSTNPMGGLSWVEQFF
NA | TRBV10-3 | CASSYGGAGYEQYF
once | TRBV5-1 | CASSLGDQQETQYF
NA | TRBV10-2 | CASSESGTGVVGYTF
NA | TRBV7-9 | CASSPRPLAGQYNEQFF
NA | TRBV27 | CASKARKLQGETGNTIYF
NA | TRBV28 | CASRKGNNYGYTF
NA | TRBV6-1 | CASSRDRGETQYF
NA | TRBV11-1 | CASSLGAENEQFF
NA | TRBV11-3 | CASSLGRGDLQNQFF
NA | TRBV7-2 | CASSSYQALGTGYTF
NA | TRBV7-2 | CASSLGQAKIPHTIYF
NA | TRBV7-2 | CASSLDRRNQPQHF
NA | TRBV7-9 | CASSLDYFGQGDGYTF
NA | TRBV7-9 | CASSLGVIGSPLHF
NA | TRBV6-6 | CASSYGQGLGSEQYF
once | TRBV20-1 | CSAREGSEQYF
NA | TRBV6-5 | CASSYRAGEPQHF
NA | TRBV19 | CASRTSGFTGELFF
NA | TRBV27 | CASGHTLAGEQYF
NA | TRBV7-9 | CASSLGQANQPQHF
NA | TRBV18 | CASSPNRGVGGSPLHF
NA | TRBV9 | CASSVTGNSPLHF
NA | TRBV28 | CASMEAGQGNYGYTF
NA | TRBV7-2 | CASGNGAQEAFF
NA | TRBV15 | CATSRDLGRTISYEQYF
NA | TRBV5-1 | CASSLGQSYEQYF
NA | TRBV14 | CASSQWRRTDTQYF
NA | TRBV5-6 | CASSLTGGTEAFF
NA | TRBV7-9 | CASSFVETQYF
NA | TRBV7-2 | CASSFLSGYTGELFF
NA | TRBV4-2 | CASSRVSGSDDEQYF
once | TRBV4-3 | CASSQAFSDTEAFF
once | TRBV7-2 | CASSLALGQTVRNTQYF
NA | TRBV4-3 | CASSQDTTYTDTQYF
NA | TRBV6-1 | CASITGTGGSQPQHF
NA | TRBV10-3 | CAISDAGGNSPLHF
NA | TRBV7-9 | CAFPSGAHNEQFF
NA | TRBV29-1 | CSVSTFGRYGYTF
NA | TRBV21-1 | CASSKVGGGHYEQYF